This T cell receptor (beta chain) was found in a study of T cells after yellow fever vaccination. With 10 bases clipped from V and 3 bases from J, the junction kept 9 bases outside the gene matches. Germline assignment: CDR1 SGHTA and CDR2 FQGNSA. This CDR3 region has 14 residues. TCRdb reanalysed the 5' RACE reads using MiXCR and keeps one entry per CDR3 protein. The table includes 300,000 or so distinct CDR3 sequences, approximately 13% detected once. The V and J genes are TRBV7-2 and TRBJ2-3; 8 positions agree with TRBD2. This receptor was identified in a man aged 25 to 45 who received the YFV17D yellow fever vaccine. The starting material was CD4+ T cells sorted from PBMCs, obtained 45 days after the yellow fever booster vaccination. CDR3 amino acids: CATREGLGTDTQYF. As DNA, the CDR3 is TGTGCCACCCGGGAGGGCCTGGGTACAGATACGCAGTATTTT.